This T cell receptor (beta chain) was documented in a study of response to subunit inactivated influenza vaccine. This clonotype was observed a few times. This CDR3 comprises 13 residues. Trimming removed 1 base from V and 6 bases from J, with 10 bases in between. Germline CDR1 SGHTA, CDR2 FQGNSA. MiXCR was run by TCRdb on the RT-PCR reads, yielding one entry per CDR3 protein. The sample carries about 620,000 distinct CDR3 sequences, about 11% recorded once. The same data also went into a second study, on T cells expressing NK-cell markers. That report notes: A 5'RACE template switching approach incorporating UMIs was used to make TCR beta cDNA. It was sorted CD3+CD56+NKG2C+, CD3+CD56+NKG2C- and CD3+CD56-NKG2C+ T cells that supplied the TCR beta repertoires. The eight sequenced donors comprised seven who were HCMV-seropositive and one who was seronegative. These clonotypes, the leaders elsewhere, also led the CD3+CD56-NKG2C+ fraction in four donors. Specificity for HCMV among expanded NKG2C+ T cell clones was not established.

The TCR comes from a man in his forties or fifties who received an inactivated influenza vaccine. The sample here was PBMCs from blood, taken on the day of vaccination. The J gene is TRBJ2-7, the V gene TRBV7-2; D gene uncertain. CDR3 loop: CASSLGIISEQYF. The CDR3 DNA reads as TGTGCCAGCAGCTTAGGCATCATCAGCGAGCAGTACTTC.